This is a list of T cell receptor beta chains from one sample in a study of cytomegalovirus exposure and HLA in healthy donors. Sequencing was performed with immunoSEQ multiplex PCR; in TCRdb, only in-frame clones are kept and a portion is missing. The sample consists of around 100,000 clones, approximately 74% of them appearing once. The sequenced sample consisted of PBMCs. Source of these receptors: a woman aged 40 to 49 in good health and CMV-seronegative. CDR3s include the opening cysteine and the closing phenylalanine or tryptophan. The D gene is left open where the match is weak. Some rows have no size entry. The others give once, few or many, or a class for an expanded clone.

v_call	d_call	j_call	clone_size	cdr3_length	cdr3_nt	cdr3_aa
TRBV9	NA	TRBJ2-5	NA	15	TGTGCCAGCAGCATTAACGAAGGGGGGGGAGAGACCCAGTACTTC	CASSINEGGGETQYF
TRBV7-6	NA	TRBJ2-5	NA	13	TGTGCCAGCAGCTCCCGACTAGTGGAGACCCAGTACTTC	CASSSRLVETQYF
TRBV12-1	NA	TRBJ2-7	NA	15	TGTGCCAGCAGCGCTCCGGGACAGGGGGCTGGCGAGCAGTACTTC	CASSAPGQGAGEQYF
TRBV19	NA	TRBJ1-2	NA	14	TGTGCCAGTGGAGGGGACTCCCGAAACTATGGCTACACCTTC	CASGGDSRNYGYTF
TRBV19	TRBD1	TRBJ2-2	NA	19	TGTGCCACCTTAAACAGGGGGCGTCGTACGGGGGGCGACACCGGGGAGCTGTTTTTT	CATLNRGRRTGGDTGELFF
TRBV7-3	NA	TRBJ1-3	NA	16	TGTGCCAGCAGCTTAAATTTCGCGGCTTCTGGAAACACCATATATTTT	CASSLNFAASGNTIYF
TRBV5-6	TRBD1	TRBJ2-3	NA	16	TGTGCCAGCACCCGAGCTTGGGGGACAGGGGGAGATACGCAGTATTTT	CASTRAWGTGGDTQYF
TRBV9	TRBD2	TRBJ2-1	NA	18	TGTGCCAGCAGCGTAGACGGGACTAGTGGGCTCCTCGTCGGTGAGCAGTTCTTC	CASSVDGTSGLLVGEQFF
TRBV7-2	NA	TRBJ1-1	NA	14	TGTGCCAGCAGCTCCCCCGGGGTTATCACTGAAGCTTTCTTT	CASSSPGVITEAFF
TRBV23-1	NA	TRBJ2-7	NA	12	TGCGCCAGCAGCCCAGGGTGGTACGAGCAGTACTTC	CASSPGWYEQYF
TRBV27	TRBD1	TRBJ2-7	NA	14	TGTGCCAGCAGTCGAGGACAGGGGGCGTACGAGCAGTACTTC	CASSRGQGAYEQYF
TRBV7-2	NA	TRBJ1-5	NA	14	TGTGCCAGCAGCAGCTTGGGAGGAACTCAGCCCCAGCATTTT	CASSSLGGTQPQHF
TRBV4-1	NA	TRBJ2-7	NA	13	TGCGCCAGCAGCCTAGCGGAGCCCTACGAGCAGTACTTC	CASSLAEPYEQYF
TRBV5-8	NA	TRBJ1-2	NA	17	TGTGCCAGCAGCCACCTCGACGGGACACGCAGGCACTATGGCTACACCTTC	CASSHLDGTRRHYGYTF
TRBV6-5	NA	TRBJ2-2	NA	14	TGTGCCAGCTTTAGCGGACCGAACACCGGGGAGCTGTTTTTT	CASFSGPNTGELFF
TRBV10-1	NA	TRBJ1-1	NA	14	TGCGCCAGCAGTCCTTCCCGGGAGGACACTGAAGCTTTCTTT	CASSPSREDTEAFF
TRBV18	NA	TRBJ1-2	NA	13	TGTGCCAGCTCACTAGGACAGTTGGGGAGCTACACCTTC	CASSLGQLGSYTF
TRBV5-4	TRBD1	TRBJ1-2	once	14	TGTGCCAGCAGGGGGGACAGCTTTAACTATGGCTACACCTTC	CASRGDSFNYGYTF
TRBV7-3	TRBD1	TRBJ2-1	NA	13	TGTGCCAGCAGCCAGGGGGCCTACAATGAGCAGTTCTTC	CASSQGAYNEQFF
TRBV9	TRBD2	TRBJ2-2	NA	15	TGTGCCAGCAGCGGAAGCGGGAGGACCGACGGGGAGCTGTTTTTT	CASSGSGRTDGELFF
TRBV5-4	TRBD2	TRBJ2-3	NA	17	TGTGCCAGCAGCCCCGGATGGGCTAGCGGTAGCACAGATACGCAGTATTTT	CASSPGWASGSTDTQYF
TRBV5-4	NA	TRBJ1-6	NA	16	TGTGCCAGCAGCCTCCGCATTGAGACCTATAATTCACCCCTCCACTTT	CASSLRIETYNSPLHF
TRBV6-6	NA	TRBJ2-7	NA	13	TGTGCCAGCAGTTATCGGACTACCTACGAGCAGTACTTC	CASSYRTTYEQYF
TRBV6-5	NA	TRBJ1-4	NA	14	TGTGCCAGCAGACCTAGCGTAGTTAATGAAAAACTGTTTTTT	CASRPSVVNEKLFF
TRBV28	NA	TRBJ2-1	NA	15	TGTGCCAGCATTAGGTCGGCGGTCTCCTACAATGAGCAGTTCTTC	CASIRSAVSYNEQFF
TRBV7-2	NA	TRBJ1-4	NA	13	TGTGCCAGCAGCCCCGGGTACTACGAAAAACTGTTTTTT	CASSPGYYEKLFF
TRBV7-9	NA	TRBJ2-3	NA	18	TGTGCCAGCAGCTTAGTTCGGACAGTAGCCGCTAGCACAGATACGCAGTATTTT	CASSLVRTVAASTDTQYF
TRBV30	NA	TRBJ1-1	once	13	TGTGCCTGGAGGTACAACCTGAACACTGAAGCTTTCTTT	CAWRYNLNTEAFF
TRBV6-5	NA	TRBJ1-4	few	14	TGTGCCAGCAGTTACTTACGGACTAATGAAAAACTGTTTTTT	CASSYLRTNEKLFF
TRBV9	TRBD1	TRBJ2-1	NA	14	TGTGCCAGCAGCGTCGGGACAGGGGACAATGAGCAGTTCTTC	CASSVGTGDNEQFF
TRBV5-4	TRBD2	TRBJ2-1	NA	15	TGTGCCAGCAGCACCGGACTAGATACATACAATGAGCAGTTCTTC	CASSTGLDTYNEQFF
TRBV5-1	NA	TRBJ2-2	NA	15	TGCGCCAGCAGCTTGGTACAGCCGAACACCGGGGAGCTGTTTTTT	CASSLVQPNTGELFF
TRBV7-3	TRBD2	TRBJ2-3	NA	14	TGTGCCAGCAGCTCGGGACTAGGGCTGGATACGCAGTATTTT	CASSSGLGLDTQYF
TRBV7-9	TRBD1	TRBJ1-3	NA	15	TGTGCCAGCAGCTTAGGGACAGGGATTGGAAACACCATATATTTT	CASSLGTGIGNTIYF
TRBV29-1	TRBD1	TRBJ1-2	NA	12	TGCAGCGTTGTTCGGCAGGGGGAGGGCTACACCTTC	CSVVRQGEGYTF
TRBV4-1	TRBD1	TRBJ2-7	NA	15	TGCGCCAGCAGCCTCCCGGGACAGGGGTCCTACGAGCAGTACTTC	CASSLPGQGSYEQYF
TRBV19	TRBD1	TRBJ2-7	NA	13	TGTGCCAGTTTACCGGGACAGGTCGACGAGCAGTACTTC	CASLPGQVDEQYF
TRBV7-9	TRBD1	TRBJ2-7	NA	16	TGTGCCAGCAGCTTAGTAGAAGGGACAGGGTATTACGAGCAGTACTTC	CASSLVEGTGYYEQYF
TRBV7-2	TRBD1	TRBJ2-7	NA	15	TGTGCCAGCAGCTCAACCGGGACAGGGGGGATCGAGCAGTACTTC	CASSSTGTGGIEQYF
TRBV10-3	TRBD2	TRBJ2-2	NA	15	TGTGCCATCAGCGAAGGACTAGAGAACACCGGGGAGCTGTTTTTT	CAISEGLENTGELFF
TRBV19	TRBD1	TRBJ1-1	NA	14	TGTGCCAGTAGTGTACAGGGGGGGAACACTGAAGCTTTCTTT	CASSVQGGNTEAFF
TRBV5-4	TRBD1	TRBJ1-1	NA	14	TGTGCCAGCAGCTTCAGGGGGATGAACACTGAAGCTTTCTTT	CASSFRGMNTEAFF
TRBV5-4	NA	TRBJ1-2	NA	15	TGTGCCAGCAGCCCCCACCCGGGGTCCCGGTATGGCTACACCTTC	CASSPHPGSRYGYTF
TRBV28	NA	TRBJ2-5	NA	14	TGTGCCAGCAGCCCGACAGGTCTTCAAGAGACCCAGTACTTC	CASSPTGLQETQYF
TRBV6-5	TRBD2	TRBJ2-3	once	16	TGTGCCAGCAGTTACTCGACTAGCGGGATGTCAGATACGCAGTATTTT	CASSYSTSGMSDTQYF
TRBV7-9	TRBD2	TRBJ2-1	NA	14	TGTGCCAGTACATTTAGCGGGGGCAGTAATGAGCAGTTCTTC	CASTFSGGSNEQFF
TRBV7-9	TRBD2	TRBJ2-7	NA	15	TGTGCCAGCAGCTTGAGACTAGCGGGCCGCTACGAGCAGTACTTC	CASSLRLAGRYEQYF
TRBV19	NA	TRBJ1-4	NA	11	TGTGCGAGTAGGTGGGGCAGGGAACTGTTTTTT	CASRWGRELFF
TRBV14	NA	TRBJ1-6	NA	14	TGTGCCAGCAGCCAAGAGTTCTCGGGTTCACCCCTCCACTTT	CASSQEFSGSPLHF
TRBV13	NA	TRBJ1-5	once	15	TGTGCCAGCAGTATTGGGCCTTCGCAAAATCAGCCCCAGCATTTT	CASSIGPSQNQPQHF
TRBV4-2	TRBD1	TRBJ1-2	NA	15	TGTGCCAGCAGCCAAGTTGACAGGGTTTATCTTGGCTACACCTTC	CASSQVDRVYLGYTF
TRBV7-2	TRBD2	TRBJ2-1	NA	17	TGTGCCAGCAGCTTCGACCTAGCGGGGGGCCGTAGAAATGAGCAGTTCTTC	CASSFDLAGGRRNEQFF
TRBV4-3	TRBD1	TRBJ1-4	NA	15	TGCGCCAGCAGCCCGGGGGACAGGGTTTCTGAAAAACTGTTTTTT	CASSPGDRVSEKLFF
TRBV30	NA	TRBJ1-1	NA	13	TGTGCCTGGAGTGTTTCTGGGCCCGGTGAAGCTTTCTTT	CAWSVSGPGEAFF
TRBV7-9	TRBD1	TRBJ1-3	NA	16	TGTGCCAGCAGCTTAGATCCGGGACAGGGTAGCAACACCATATATTTT	CASSLDPGQGSNTIYF